Listed here are 23 T cell receptor beta chains from one sample, sequenced in a study of blood T cells in healthy people across ages. A sample-barcoded 5' primer and a J-beta primer mix were used in a second PCR of roughly 7 to 11 cycles. One entry per CDR3 protein results from TCRdb running MiXCR on the 5' RACE reads. This table has under 2,000,000 distinct CDR3 sequences, around half appearing once. The sequenced material came from blood. These receptors all come from a woman aged 40 to 50 in good health.

The V gene is TRBV2, the J gene TRBJ2-1; no definite D call. V was pared by 2 bases and J by 14 bases, with 13 bases between. The CDR3 totals 12 residues. Germline values: CDR1 SNHLY, CDR2 FYNNEI. The CDR3 coding sequence is TGTGCCAGCAGTGAATCGGGCCCCCTTGAGTTCTTC. This codes for CASSESGPLEFF.

The V and J genes are TRBV12-3 or TRBV12-4 and TRBJ2-7, with 9 nucleotides matching TRBD1. V trimming: 2 bases; J trimming: 3 bases; junction bases outside the gene matches: 11. The CDR3 length is 17 residues. Written as DNA, the CDR3 is TGTGCCAGCAGTTTACGGCCAGGGGGGACAGGGCTCTACGAGCAGTACTTC. Translated, it gives CASSLRPGGTGLYEQYF.

This clonotype was seen a handful of times. This chain uses TRBV12-3 or TRBV12-4 with TRBJ2-3, with a weak D call TRBD2 (6 bases). Trimming removed 3 bases from V and 2 bases from J, with 15 bases in between. This CDR3 contains 16 residues. The CDR3 sequence: CASSLDAGLITDTQYF. The CDR3 DNA is TGTGCCAGCAGTTTGGATGCGGGACTTATCACAGATACGCAGTATTTT.

The V gene is TRBV18, the J gene TRBJ2-1, with D maybe TRBD2 (6 bases). Germline V lookup: CDR1 KGHSH, CDR2 LQKENI. The CDR3 sequence is 16 residues long. Trimming took off 2 bases at V and 2 bases at J, with 13 bases between the two ends. The CDR3 protein is CASSPIPGVPYNEQFF. In DNA, the CDR3 is TGTGCCAGCTCACCAATCCCGGGAGTGCCCTACAATGAGCAGTTCTTC.

The rearrangement joins TRBV3-1 to TRBJ1-2; no definite D call. V was cut by 1 base and J by 7 bases, with 13 bases left in between. Per the germline V gene, CDR1 is LGHDT and CDR2 is YNNKEL (reference sequence). CDR3 length: 14 residues. The CDR3 DNA is TGTGCCAGCAGCCAAGTCCCGGGTACGGTTGGCTACACCTTC. Protein: CASSQVPGTVGYTF.

The CDR3 loop reads CANRGRGTDTQYF. In DNA form, the CDR3 reads TGTGCCAACAGAGGCCGGGGCACAGATACGCAGTATTTT. The chain couples TRBV4-2 to TRBJ2-3; D is unclear. Germline-derived CDR1 and CDR2 are LGHNA and YNFKEQ. The CDR3 totals 13 residues. The V end lost 10 bases, the J end lost 1 base, and 12 bases lay between the germline ends.

The chain joins TRBV20-1 to TRBJ2-3, with TRBD2 matching 11 bases. V lost 4 bases and J lost 2; bases outside the gene matches: 14. This CDR3 has 18 residues. Per germline, CDR1 DFQATT and CDR2 SNEGSKA (reference sequence). For the CDR3, the DNA is TGCAGTGCTAACTCCCTGACTAGCGGGGCGACGGCCACAGATACGCAGTATTTT. Translated: CSANSLTSGATATDTQYF.

The chain couples TRBV3-1 to TRBJ2-7, with D unclear. The CDR3 is 16 amino acids. CDR1 is LGHDT, CDR2 YNNKEL, per germline (reference sequence). The V end was cut by 1 base, the J end by 0 bases, with 13 bases between. CDR3 sequence: CASSQASGYSSYEQYF. CDR3 DNA sequence: TGTGCCAGCAGCCAAGCCTCAGGCTATAGCTCCTACGAGCAGTACTTC.

V is TRBV24-1 and J is TRBJ1-2; 9 positions match TRBD1. CDR3 length: 15 residues. Germline lookup yields CDR1 KGHDR and CDR2 SFDVKD. The junction had 8 bases not matched to a gene; V was cut back by 4 bases and J by 6 bases. The CDR3 region has the DNA TGTGCCACCAGTGACCCCGGGACAGGGATCCATGGCTACACCTTC. Translated: CATSDPGTGIHGYTF.

This chain connects TRBV3-1 to TRBJ2-6; the match to TRBD2 covers 12 bases. After removal of 0 bases from V and 4 bases from J, the junction contained 7 bases not matched to a gene. Germline CDR1 reads LGHDT; CDR2 reads YNNKEL (reference sequence). This CDR3 region has 19 residues. The CDR3 DNA follows: TGTGCCAGCAGCCAAGAGACTAGCGGGGGAATTACGGGGGCCAACGTCCTGACTTTC. Residues: CASSQETSGGITGANVLTF. Full variable domain (rest looked up from reference TRBV3-1 and TRBJ2-6): DTAVSQTPKYLVTQMGNDKSIKCEQNLGHDTMYWYKQDSKKFLKIMFSYNNKELIINETVPNRFSPKSPDKAHLNLHINSLELGDSAVYFCASSQETSGGITGANVLTFGAGSRLTVL.

The rearrangement links TRBV7-8 to TRBJ2-5, with 12 bases identical to TRBD2. Near its end, the DNA agrees better with TRBJ2-7, so the J call may be wrong. The CDR3 loop spans 14 amino acids. Germline values: CDR1 SGHVS, CDR2 FQNEAQ. The CDR3 protein is CASSFRTSGAEQYF. CDR3 nucleotide sequence: TGTGCCAGCAGCTTCCGGACTAGCGGGGCCGAGCAGTACTTC.

To note about this clonotype: A much larger clone sits a single nucleotide away, making a read error possible. The chain carries TRBV28 and TRBJ1-5; D is uncertain. Per germline, CDR1 MDHEN and CDR2 SYDVKM. The CDR3 spans 13 residues. The CDR3 loop reads CASSSGSNPPQHF. The CDR3 DNA follows: TGTGCCAGCAGTTCCGGGAGCAATCCGCCCCAGCATTTT.

The chain couples TRBV18 to TRBJ2-3; 7 bases line up with TRBD1. V lost 5 bases and J lost 5; bases outside the gene matches: 7. CDR3 length: 14 residues. From germline, CDR1 is KGHSH and CDR2 LQKENI. CDR3 residues: CASSRDSRKDTQYF. The CDR3 DNA reads TGTGCCAGCTCAAGGGACAGCCGGAAAGATACGCAGTATTTT.

This clonotype has more than one count but fewer than ten. The chain's CDR3 is CASSVSGPNEKLFF. Here the CDR3 DNA reads TGTGCCAGCAGCGTATCCGGACCTAATGAAAAACTGTTTTTT. V usage is TRBV7-2 and J usage is TRBJ1-4; D gene unclear. There are 14 residues in the CDR3. Germline values: CDR1 SGHTA, CDR2 FQGNSA. Trimming shortened V by 5 bases and J by 3 bases, and 10 bases separated the two germline ends.

The chain employs TRBV21-1 and TRBJ1-1; the table's D call, TRBD1, was not checked against the DNA. TRBV21-1 is a pseudogene locus. This CDR3 region has 15 residues. The CDR3 is CASSKKLREPTEAFF. The CDR3 DNA reads as TGTGCCAGCAGCAAAAAACTCCGGGAGCCAACTGAAGCTTTCTTT.

This clonotype was detected only a few times. The gene calls are TRBV4-3 and TRBJ2-5, with unresolved D. CDR3 length: 14 residues. Germline V CDR1 and CDR2: LGHNA, YSLEER. V gave up 0 bases and J gave up 5 bases, with 10 bases separating them. The CDR3, as DNA: TGCGCCAGCAGCCAAGAATACAAGTCGGAGACCCAGTACTTC. As protein: CASSQEYKSETQYF.

The chain links TRBV7-2 to TRBJ2-2; TRBD2 aligns across 8 bases. Germline CDR1 is SGHTA and CDR2 is FQGNSA. The CDR3 is 18 residues long. Trimming removed 5 bases from V and 5 bases from J; junction bases left unmatched: 16. The CDR3 DNA sequence: TGTGCCAGCAGCGGCAGAGAAAGCGGGGGTGGAATTACCGGGGAGCTGTTTTTT. It codes for CASSGRESGGGITGELFF.

This clonotype has just a few counts. The chain carries TRBV7-9 and TRBJ1-2; D might be TRBD1 (6 bases). V was clipped by 6 bases and J by 2 bases, with 16 bases between them. The V gene's germline CDR1 is SEHNR and CDR2 FQNEAQ (reference sequence). The CDR3 runs to 15 residues. This chain's CDR3 is CASRYAGTQNYGYTF. The CDR3 DNA reads as TGTGCCAGCAGATATGCCGGGACACAGAACTATGGCTACACCTTC.

As to this clonotype: This CDR3 fails to terminate in the conserved phenylalanine or tryptophan, so it likely reflects a read error. CDR3 coding DNA: TGTGCCAGCAGCTTAGGGGGGGCCTCCTACAATGAGCAGTTCTAC. Protein: CASSLGGASYNEQFY. The rearrangement uses TRBV7-2 and TRBJ2-1; possibly TRBD1 or TRBD2 for D (6 bases each). The CDR3 runs to 15 residues. Trimming pared 1 base from V and 0 bases from J, leaving 7 bases between. Germline V gene lookup returns CDR1 SGHTA and CDR2 FQGNSA.

The gene calls are TRBV4-2 and TRBJ1-6; D is unclear. CDR1 and CDR2 (germline): LGHNA, YNFKEQ. The ends were cut back, 2 bases at V and 7 bases at J, with 12 bases in the middle. The CDR3 loop spans 15 amino acids. The CDR3 loop reads CASSQHDIRNSPLHF. In DNA, the CDR3 is TGTGCCAGCAGCCAACATGACATAAGGAATTCACCCCTCCACTTT.

This chain links TRBV4-1 with TRBJ2-3, with 9 bases lining up with TRBD2. Germline CDR1 is MGHRA and CDR2 is YSYEKL. The CDR3 is 16 amino acids. Trimming at V came to 1 base and at J to 6 bases, leaving 8 bases not matched to a gene. CDR3 in amino acids: CASSQVKAGGSDTQYF. DNA for the CDR3: TGCGCCAGCAGCCAAGTAAAAGCGGGGGGATCCGATACGCAGTATTTT.

This clonotype occurred a few times. V is TRBV20-1 and J is TRBJ1-6; D is undetermined. The CDR3 is 16 residues long. Germline V gene data show CDR1 as DFQATT and CDR2 as SNEGSKA (reference sequence). Trimming left V 5 bases short and J 0 bases short, with 14 bases between. The CDR3 sequence: CSAADVQSSYNSPLHF. The CDR3 nucleotides read TGCAGTGCTGCAGATGTACAGAGCTCCTATAATTCACCCCTCCACTTT.

CDR3 sequence reads: CASSQEWGRGSYEQYF. As DNA, the CDR3 is TGTGCCAGCAGCCAAGAGTGGGGGAGGGGGTCCTACGAGCAGTACTTC. The chain joins TRBV4-2 to TRBJ2-7; weak D call: TRBD2 (7 bases). CDR1 is LGHNA, CDR2 YNFKEQ, per germline. The CDR3 consists of 16 residues. V was pared by 0 bases and J by 1 base, with 13 bases between.